Below, one T cell receptor (beta chain) is given with its context. Antigen unknown. Every subset's genomic DNA went evenly onto several immunoSEQ plates. Using immunoSEQ multiplex PCR, the repertoire was profiled, and TCRdb retains in-frame clones only, with some absent. The sample holds 650,000 to 750,000 clones, roughly 70% seen once. This entry belongs to a study of shared clonotypes between healthy human individuals. The CDR3 is made up of 15 amino acids. The V gene's germline CDR1 is SGHAT and CDR2 FQNNGV. V lost 5 bases, J lost 5 bases, and 8 bases stayed unmatched. Both subsets, CD45RA+ naive and CD45RA-negative memory, were split from the CD4+ cells. Study outcomes and limitations: All-four-donor shared clonotypes had higher generation probabilities than non-shared clonotypes did. A few donors held around 5% of naive CD4 clonotypes in common.

The material sequenced was memory CD4+ T cells sorted from blood. The subset is: CD45RA-negative fraction. The chain has TRBV11-2 and TRBJ1-4; 7 nucleotides line up with TRBD1. This TCR derives from a woman aged 25 to 39 in good health. The CDR3 sequence is CASSPWGQKNEKLFF. CDR3 nucleotide sequence: TGTGCCAGCAGCCCCTGGGGACAGAAGAATGAAAAACTGTTTTTT.